Given below is one TCR beta chain in context. Its antigen remains unknown. This record belongs to a study of T cell responses to AZD1222 COVID-19 vaccine. Study-wide points: Vaccine-related CD4 TCRs covered spike, predominating at 160-218 and 743-854.

Some clones are missing from TCRdb's copy, which holds only in-frame ones; the method was immunoSEQ multiplex PCR. The table lists around 150,000 clones, roughly 92% of them singletons. The clonotype was recovered from an adult in good health. The material sequenced was peripheral blood, taken on day 0 of AZD1222 vaccination.

Written as DNA, the CDR3 is TGCGCCAGCAGCCAAGGAACAGCCGGGGGTCACAATGAGCAGTTCTTC. As protein: CASSQGTAGGHNEQFF. The chain recombines TRBV4-3 with TRBJ2-1; weak D call: TRBD2 (6 bases). Germline V CDR1 and CDR2: LGHNA, YSLEER. The V end lost 1 base, the J end lost 5 bases, and 15 bases lay between the germline ends. The length of the CDR3 is 16 residues.